This TCR beta chain was identified during a study of T cells in Graves' hyperthyroidism and ophthalmopathy. Notes on the study in general: Most thyroid clonotypes expanded above 0.001 were also detected in blood.

In regard to this clonotype: Its specificity is unknown.

What was amplified from RNA transcripts were TCR beta CDR3 regions. HTBI primers were used for first-round RT-PCR of the TCR CDR3. TCRdb recomputed calls from the multiplex PCR reads with MiXCR, one row per CDR3 protein. The profile covers 350,000 or so distinct CDR3 sequences, with approximately 18% appearing a single time and about a third taken by the ten largest. Looked up from germline, CDR1 is GTSNPN and CDR2 is SVGIG (reference sequence). V was pared by 1 base and J by 6 bases, with 4 bases of the junction left unmatched. The CDR3 runs 13 residues. The sequence came from a woman in her thirties with Graves' hyperthyroidism that later progressed to Graves' ophthalmopathy. The specimen was blood. The chain recombines TRBV30 with TRBJ2-3; 7 bases map to TRBD1. CDR3 residues: CAWSENRGDTQYF. DNA of the CDR3: TGTGCCTGGAGTGAAAACAGGGGTGATACGCAGTATTTT. Filled out from reference TRBV30 and TRBJ2-3, the complete variable domain reads SQTIHQWPATLVQPVGSPLSLECTVEGTSNPNLYWYRQAAGRGLQLLFYSVGIGQISSEVPQNLSASRPQDRQFILSSKKLLLSDSGFYLCAWSENRGDTQYFGPGTRLTVL.